This T cell receptor (beta chain) was found in a study of blood T cell repertoires in COVID-19. Study-level background: Material from acute and convalescent COVID-19 was sourced from the United States, Italy and Spain.

Per the study methods: Amplification with reference gene primers provided the estimates of nucleated cell counts. Sequencing was performed with immunoSEQ multiplex PCR; in TCRdb, only in-frame clones are kept and a portion is missing. That table furnishes V, J and clone size, whereas the DNA furnished D and trimming. The sample records 200,000 to 300,000 clones, 70% to 90% being singletons. Recruits, aged 18 to 89 years, lived in 24 US areas. Clinical history reported by participants formed the basis on which cohorts were assigned. The receptor comes from a woman between 35 and 50 years old with acute COVID-19. Sequencing was carried out using PBMCs or T cells enriched from blood (not recorded which).

CDR3: CASSEAGLAGPKTNTGELFF. CDR3 DNA sequence: TGTGCCAGCAGTGAAGCGGGACTAGCGGGTCCTAAGACGAACACCGGGGAGCTGTTTTTT. The rearrangement joins TRBV2 to TRBJ2-2, with 12 bases that match TRBD2. The trim removed 0 bases at V and 0 bases at J, leaving 8 bases unmatched. CDR1 and CDR2 (germline): SNHLY, FYNNEI. The CDR3 consists of 20 residues.